This passage covers 21 T cell receptor beta chains from one sample sequenced in a study of OX40 agonist ivuxolimab in advanced cancers. Some clones are missing from TCRdb's copy, which holds only in-frame ones; the method was immunoSEQ multiplex PCR. In the table there are 65,000 to 80,000 clones, approximately 90% of which are singletons. The starting material was CD4+ or CD8+ T cells sorted from blood, obtained in a trial of the OX40 agonist ivuxolimab. These receptors were taken from an adult with an advanced solid tumor such as melanoma, head and neck, liver or kidney cancer.

This clone appeared once. The chain combines TRBV27 with TRBJ2-5; no reliable D call. Per germline, CDR1 MNHEY and CDR2 SMNVEV (reference sequence). Trimming pared 5 bases from V and 2 bases from J, leaving 15 bases between. This CDR3 has 15 residues. The CDR3, as DNA: TGTGCCAGCAGTATCCCCCCGGGCCTGCAAGAGACCCAGTACTTC. Residues: CASSIPPGLQETQYF.

The gene calls are TRBV7-3 and TRBJ2-3; D not certain. This CDR3 comprises 16 residues. Germline V gene sequence: CDR1 SGHTA, CDR2 FQGTGA. V lost 3 bases, J lost 2 bases, and 15 bases lay in between. The CDR3 DNA reads as TGTGCCAGCAGCTTCGGTAGGTCTCCCCACACAGATACGCAGTATTTT. Its protein product is CASSFGRSPHTDTQYF.

This clone was picked up one time. The gene calls are TRBV7-3 and TRBJ2-1; a possible D gene is TRBD2 (5 bases). V shed 5 bases and J shed 8 bases, with 13 bases lying between them. Per the germline V gene, CDR1 is SGHTA and CDR2 is FQGTGA. This CDR3 has 13 residues. DNA of the CDR3: TGTGCCAGCAGCCAACTAGGGATTGATGAGCAGTTCTTC. Its protein is CASSQLGIDEQFF.

This clone was detected a few times. This rearrangement joins TRBV15 to TRBJ2-6, with 7 bases that match TRBD2. The length of the CDR3 is 18 residues. Unmatched junction bases numbered 8, after V lost 0 bases and J lost 3 bases. Germline-derived CDR1 and CDR2 are LNHNV and YYDKDF (reference sequence). The CDR3 nucleotides read TGTGCCACCAGCAGAGATCGTATGAGGGAGGGTGGGGCCAACGTCCTGACTTTC. Protein product: CATSRDRMREGGANVLTF.

V usage is TRBV6-1 and J usage is TRBJ1-1; D is uncertain. V was trimmed by 3 bases and J by 4 bases, leaving 12 bases between them. This CDR3 is built from 14 residues. Per germline, CDR1 MNHNS and CDR2 SASEGT. As DNA, the CDR3 is TGTGCCAGCAGTGACCAAGGGATCTTCACTGAAGCTTTCTTT. Translated: CASSDQGIFTEAFF.

The genes are TRBV19 and TRBJ2-3, with 9 bases aligning to TRBD2. The CDR3 is 15 amino acids. CDR1 LNHDA and CDR2 SQIVND come from the germline V gene (reference sequence). V shed 7 bases and J 6 bases; nucleotides not matched to a gene: 11. The DNA of the CDR3 is TGTGCCAGTACCGACGGCGGGAGGGCCCCGGATACGCAGTATTTT. This sequence encodes CASTDGGRAPDTQYF.

This rearrangement joins TRBV9 to TRBJ2-1; D call uncertain. V shed 2 bases and J shed 12 bases, with 15 bases lying between them. The CDR3 covers 13 residues. Germline V gives CDR1 SGDLS, CDR2 YYNGEE. The CDR3 DNA reads TGTGCCAGCAGCGTGGCCCCCGGCCCTTCGCAGTTCTTC. This sequence encodes CASSVAPGPSQFF.

The rearrangement joins TRBV10-3 to TRBJ2-2; 7 bases line up with TRBD2. The ends lost 5 bases at V and 4 bases at J; junction bases unmatched: 10. Germline CDR1 reads ENHRY; CDR2 reads SYGVKD. This CDR3 has 16 residues. The CDR3 region is CAISPGPAGVTGELFF. CDR3 nucleotides: TGTGCCATCAGTCCTGGCCCTGCGGGAGTCACCGGGGAGCTGTTTTTT.

V and J are TRBV20-1 and TRBJ2-7; D may correspond to TRBD1 or TRBD2 (5 bases each). Per germline, CDR1 DFQATT and CDR2 SNEGSKA (reference sequence). V lost 6 bases to trimming and J lost 6 bases, with 12 bases between them. CDR3 length equals 11 residues. The CDR3, as DNA: TGCAGTGCACCGGGACCGGGCGAGCAGTACTTC. Translation gives CSAPGPGEQYF.

V is TRBV2 and J is TRBJ2-1; either TRBD1 or TRBD2 may fit D (5 bases each). Germline loops: CDR1 SNHLY, CDR2 FYNNEI. Trimming removed 5 bases at V and 7 bases at J, with 18 bases between. CDR3 size: 15 residues. The CDR3 protein is CASSSGGPPGNEQFF. In DNA, the CDR3 is TGTGCCAGCAGTAGTGGGGGACCCCCGGGTAATGAGCAGTTCTTC.

CDR3 DNA sequence: TGTGCCAGCAGCGAATTAAGGGGGCGAGGGGCTGAAAAACTGTTTTTT. It yields the protein CASSELRGRGAEKLFF. V usage is TRBV2 and J usage is TRBJ1-4; 7 bases fit TRBD1. The CDR3 has 16 residues. Germline V lookup: CDR1 SNHLY, CDR2 FYNNEI. V trimming: 6 bases; J trimming: 7 bases; junction bases outside the gene matches: 14.

V and J are TRBV19 and TRBJ2-2; TRBD2 matches 9 bases. This CDR3 has 17 amino acids. Trimming cost V 1 base and J 6 bases; bases outside gene matches: 9. CDR1 LNHDA and CDR2 SQIVND come from the germline V gene (reference sequence). CDR3 DNA sequence: TGTGCCAGTAGTATAGGGGGACTAGCCGAGTATGCCGGGGAGCTGTTTTTT. Its translation: CASSIGGLAEYAGELFF.

The chain links TRBV14 to TRBJ2-7, with unresolved D. Germline V lookup: CDR1 SGHDN, CDR2 FVKESK. Deletions cut 2 bases from V and 7 bases from J, with 24 bases between. CDR3 length: 17 amino acids. In nucleotides, the CDR3 is TGTGCCAGCAGCCAATATCCCCGGTGGCAGGATTCTAATGAGCAGTACTTC. This encodes CASSQYPRWQDSNEQYF.

In the case of this clone: Other DNA sequences in this sample translate to the same CDR3. The rearrangement joins TRBV11-2 to TRBJ1-6, with 8 nucleotides matching TRBD1. From germline, CDR1 is SGHAT and CDR2 FQNNGV. V gave up 6 bases and J gave up 9 bases; unmatched junction bases: 7. The CDR3 runs to 14 residues. CDR3 protein: CASRKQGVASPLHF. CDR3 coding DNA: TGTGCCAGCAGAAAACAGGGGGTGGCTTCACCCCTCCACTTT.

V and J are TRBV5-1 and TRBJ2-2; D gene unclear. Trimming shortened V by 6 bases and J by 4 bases, and 10 bases separated the two germline ends. The CDR3 contains 13 residues. Germline V lookup: CDR1 SGHRS, CDR2 YFSETQ. The CDR3 region has the DNA TGCGCCAGCAACCTGGGTGGCACCGGGGAGCTGTTTTTT. This translates into CASNLGGTGELFF.

The V and J genes are TRBV2 and TRBJ2-5, with 7 bases fitting TRBD2. The length of the CDR3 is 15 residues. V trimming: 6 bases; J trimming: 0 bases; junction bases outside the gene matches: 7. The germline V gene has CDR1 SNHLY and CDR2 FYNNEI. CDR3 in amino acids: CASSRNGGYQETQYF. Here the CDR3 DNA reads TGTGCCAGCAGCCGGAACGGGGGGTACCAAGAGACCCAGTACTTC.

V and J are TRBV7-3 and TRBJ2-4, with D uncertain. The V gene's germline CDR1 is SGHTA and CDR2 FQGTGA. This CDR3 comprises 14 residues. Trimming took 5 bases from V and 8 from J, leaving 16 bases between them. CDR3 protein: CASSPGRRTDIQYF. In nucleotides, the CDR3 is TGTGCCAGCAGCCCCGGACGACGGACGGACATTCAGTACTTC.

The chain is built from TRBV7-2 and TRBJ1-1; TRBD1 is a possible D gene (6 bases). CDR3 size: 18 residues. Trimming removed 2 bases from V and 1 base from J, with 20 bases in between. Germline CDR1 reads SGHTA; CDR2 reads FQGNSA. The DNA for the CDR3 is TGTGCCAGCAGCTTAACCCACCCAATCGGGGGCAAGAACACTGAAGCTTTCTTT. Protein sequence: CASSLTHPIGGKNTEAFF.

This chain joins TRBV6-1 and TRBJ1-1; 7 nucleotides agree with TRBD1. The CDR3 length is 16 residues. The germline CDR1 and CDR2 sequences are MNHNS and SASEGT. After removal of 0 bases from V and 5 bases from J, the junction contained 9 bases not matched to a gene. The CDR3: CASSEAWEGAGTEAFF. The CDR3 DNA follows: TGTGCCAGCAGTGAAGCTTGGGAGGGGGCCGGAACTGAAGCTTTCTTT.

The chain has TRBV30 and TRBJ2-6, with D unclear. The V gene's germline CDR1 is GTSNPN and CDR2 SVGIG (reference sequence). The CDR3 extends over 14 amino acids. Trimming removed 0 bases at V and 4 bases at J, with 7 bases between. CDR3 sequence (DNA): TGTGCCTGGAGTGTACATGGAGGGGCCAACGTCCTGACTTTC. It translates to CAWSVHGGANVLTF.

The rearrangement joins TRBV11-2 to TRBJ2-7; D is perhaps TRBD2 (5 bases). Looked up from germline, CDR1 is SGHAT and CDR2 is FQNNGV. The CDR3 runs 14 residues. V lost 1 base to trimming and J lost 2 bases, with 9 bases between them. The CDR3 spells CASSLGGSTYEQYF. The CDR3 DNA sequence: TGTGCCAGCAGCTTAGGCGGGTCGACCTACGAGCAGTACTTC.